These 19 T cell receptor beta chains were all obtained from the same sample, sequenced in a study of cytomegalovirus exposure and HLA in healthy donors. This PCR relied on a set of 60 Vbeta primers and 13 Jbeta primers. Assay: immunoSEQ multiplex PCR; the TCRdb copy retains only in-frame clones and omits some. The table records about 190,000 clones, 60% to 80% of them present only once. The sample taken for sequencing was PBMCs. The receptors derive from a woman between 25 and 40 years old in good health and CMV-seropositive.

DNA for the CDR3: TGTGCCAGCACACCGACAGGGGGAGGCGCTCAGCCCCAGCATTTT. Translation gives CASTPTGGGAQPQHF. This chain connects TRBV2 to TRBJ1-5; 9 nucleotides agree with TRBD1. The CDR3 runs 15 residues. Germline lookup yields CDR1 SNHLY and CDR2 FYNNEI. J lost 6 bases, V lost 7 bases, and 10 bases had no gene match.

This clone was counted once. The CDR3 nucleotides read TGTGCCAGCAGTTGGAGTCTAGGGGCCAATGAGCAGTTCTTC. It codes for CASSWSLGANEQFF. The chain carries TRBV27 and TRBJ2-1, with D perhaps TRBD1 (5 bases). Trimming took 4 bases from V and 6 from J, leaving 13 bases between them. Germline V CDR1 and CDR2: MNHEY, SMNVEV (reference sequence). The CDR3 consists of 14 residues.

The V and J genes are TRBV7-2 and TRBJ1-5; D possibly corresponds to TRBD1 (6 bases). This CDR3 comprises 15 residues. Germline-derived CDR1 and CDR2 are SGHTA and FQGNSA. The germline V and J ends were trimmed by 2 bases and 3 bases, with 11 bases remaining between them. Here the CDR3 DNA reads TGTGCCAGCAGCTTAAATACAGGGCCCAATCAGCCCCAGCATTTT. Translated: CASSLNTGPNQPQHF.

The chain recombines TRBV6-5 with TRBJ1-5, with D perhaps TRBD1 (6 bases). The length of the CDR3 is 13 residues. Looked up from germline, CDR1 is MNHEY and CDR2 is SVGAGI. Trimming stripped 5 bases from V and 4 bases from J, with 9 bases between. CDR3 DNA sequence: TGTGCCAGCAGTGAGACAGGTAATCAGCCCCAGCATTTT. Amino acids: CASSETGNQPQHF.

CDR3 amino acids: CASGALGDYGYTF. The CDR3 region has the DNA TGTGCCAGCGGAGCCTTAGGGGACTATGGCTACACCTTC. The genes are TRBV28 and TRBJ1-2, with D perhaps matching TRBD1 (5 bases). Trimming cost V 8 bases and J 3 bases, with 13 bases left between them. From germline, CDR1 is MDHEN and CDR2 SYDVKM. The CDR3 is 13 amino acids.

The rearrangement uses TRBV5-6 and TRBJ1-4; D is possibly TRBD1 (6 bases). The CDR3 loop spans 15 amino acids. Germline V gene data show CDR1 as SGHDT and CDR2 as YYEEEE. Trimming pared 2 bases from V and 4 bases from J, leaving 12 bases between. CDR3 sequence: CASSLMGADNEKLFF. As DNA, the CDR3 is TGTGCCAGCAGCTTAATGGGGGCTGATAATGAAAAACTGTTTTTT.

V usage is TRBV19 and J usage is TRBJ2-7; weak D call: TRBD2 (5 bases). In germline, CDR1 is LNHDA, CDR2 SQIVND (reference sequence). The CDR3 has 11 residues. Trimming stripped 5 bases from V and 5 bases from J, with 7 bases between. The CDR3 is CASSGRDEQYF. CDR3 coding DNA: TGTGCCAGTAGTGGGCGGGACGAGCAGTACTTC. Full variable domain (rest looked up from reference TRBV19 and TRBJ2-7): DGGITQSPKYLFRKEGQNVTLSCEQNLNHDAMYWYRQDPGQGLRLIYYSQIVNDFQKGDIAEGYSVSREKKESFPLTVTSAQKNPTAFYLCASSGRDEQYFGPGTRLTVT.

The CDR3 DNA follows: TGTGCCAGCAGTGAGAGGCGGGATACCACAGATACGCAGTATTTT. This translates into CASSERRDTTDTQYF. The chain carries TRBV6-1 and TRBJ2-3, with TRBD2 as a possible D gene (6 bases). The CDR3 has 15 amino acids. Trimming left V 3 bases short and J 2 bases short, with 12 bases between. The germline V gene encodes CDR1 MNHNS and CDR2 SASEGT.

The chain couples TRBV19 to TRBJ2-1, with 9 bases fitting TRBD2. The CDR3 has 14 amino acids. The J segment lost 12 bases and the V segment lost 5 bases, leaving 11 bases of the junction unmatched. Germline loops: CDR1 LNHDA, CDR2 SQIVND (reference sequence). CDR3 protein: CASSYETSGPRQFF. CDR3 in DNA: TGTGCCAGTAGTTATGAGACTAGCGGCCCCCGGCAGTTCTTC.

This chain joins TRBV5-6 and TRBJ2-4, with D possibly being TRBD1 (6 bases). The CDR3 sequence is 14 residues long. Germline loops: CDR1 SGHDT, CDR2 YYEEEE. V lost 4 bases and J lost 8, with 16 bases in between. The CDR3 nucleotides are TGTGCCAGCAGCACAGGACAGATGGTAGACATTCAGTACTTC. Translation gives CASSTGQMVDIQYF.

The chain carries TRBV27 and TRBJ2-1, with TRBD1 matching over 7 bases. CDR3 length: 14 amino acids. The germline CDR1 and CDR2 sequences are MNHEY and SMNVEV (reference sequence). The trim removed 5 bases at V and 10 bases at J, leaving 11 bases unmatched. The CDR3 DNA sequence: TGTGCCAGCAGTATTCCACAGGGGTCCGGGGAGCAGTTCTTC. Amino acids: CASSIPQGSGEQFF.

The CDR3 nucleotides read TGTGCCACCCGACTAGCGAGTTACAATGAGCAGTTCTTC. This translates into CATRLASYNEQFF. The chain carries TRBV2 and TRBJ2-1, with 8 bases fitting TRBD2. With V trimmed by 10 bases and J by 4 bases, 6 bases remained unmatched. The CDR3 has 13 residues. CDR1 is SNHLY, CDR2 FYNNEI, per germline. Full variable domain (outside the CDR3, taken from reference TRBV2 and TRBJ2-1): EPEVTQTPSHQVTQMGQEVILRCVPISNHLYFYWYRQILGQKVEFLVSFYNNEISEKSEIFDDQFSVERPDGSNFTLKIRSTKLEDSAMYFCATRLASYNEQFFGPGTRLTVL.

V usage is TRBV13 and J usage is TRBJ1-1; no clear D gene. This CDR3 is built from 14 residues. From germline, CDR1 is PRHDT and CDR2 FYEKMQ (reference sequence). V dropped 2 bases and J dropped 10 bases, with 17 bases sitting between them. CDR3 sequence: CASSLYSPSAGAFF. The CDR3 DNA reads TGTGCCAGCAGCTTATATTCCCCTTCGGCGGGAGCTTTCTTT.

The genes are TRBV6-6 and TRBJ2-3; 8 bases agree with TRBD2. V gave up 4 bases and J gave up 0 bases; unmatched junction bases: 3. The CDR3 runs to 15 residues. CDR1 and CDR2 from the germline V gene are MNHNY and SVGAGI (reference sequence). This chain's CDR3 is CASSSPSGSTDTQYF. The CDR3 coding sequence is TGTGCCAGCAGTTCCCCTAGCGGGAGCACAGATACGCAGTATTTT.

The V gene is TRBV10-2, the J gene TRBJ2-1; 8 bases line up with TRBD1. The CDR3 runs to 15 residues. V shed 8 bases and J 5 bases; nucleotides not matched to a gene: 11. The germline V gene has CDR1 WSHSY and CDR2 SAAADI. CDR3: CASGRTGGGHNEQFF. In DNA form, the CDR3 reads TGCGCCAGCGGACGCACAGGGGGAGGTCACAATGAGCAGTTCTTC.

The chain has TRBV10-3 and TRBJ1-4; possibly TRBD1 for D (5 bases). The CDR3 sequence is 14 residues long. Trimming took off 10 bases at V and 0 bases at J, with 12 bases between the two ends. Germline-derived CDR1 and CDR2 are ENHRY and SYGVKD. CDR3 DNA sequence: TGTGCCACCCGGGCGGGGGCAACTAATGAAAAACTGTTTTTT. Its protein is CATRAGATNEKLFF.

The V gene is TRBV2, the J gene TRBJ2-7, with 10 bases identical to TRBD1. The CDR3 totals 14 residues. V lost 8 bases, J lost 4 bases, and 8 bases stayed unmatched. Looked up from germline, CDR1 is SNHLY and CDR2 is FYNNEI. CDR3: CASGLRTGGYEQYF. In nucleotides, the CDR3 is TGTGCCAGCGGTTTAAGGACAGGGGGGTACGAGCAGTACTTC.

CDR3 residues: CASSFAGDEQFF. The CDR3 region has the DNA TGTGCCAGCAGTTTCGCAGGGGATGAGCAGTTCTTC. The gene calls are TRBV28 and TRBJ2-1, with D perhaps matching TRBD1 (6 bases). V lost 3 bases and J lost 8, with 8 bases in between. Germline loops: CDR1 MDHEN, CDR2 SYDVKM. This CDR3 region has 12 residues.

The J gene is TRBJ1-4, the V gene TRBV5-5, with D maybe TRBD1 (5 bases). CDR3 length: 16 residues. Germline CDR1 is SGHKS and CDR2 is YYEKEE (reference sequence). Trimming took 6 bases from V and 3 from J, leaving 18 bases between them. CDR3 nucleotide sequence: TGTGCCAGCACCACGGGGGGATCGACCGCTAATGAAAAACTGTTTTTT. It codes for CASTTGGSTANEKLFF.